This T cell receptor (beta chain) derives from a study of regulatory T cells in long-lasting Graves disease. Study context: Persistent cases took antithyroid drugs over 5 years and stayed TSH receptor antibody positive. The study's findings and limits: Small sample size may have lowered accuracy. TCR diversity in persistent Graves' patients was below that of newly diagnosed ones.

Building the TCR beta libraries relied on iRepertoire HTBI primers, and CDR3 regions underwent Arm-PCR. MiXCR was run by TCRdb on the multiplex PCR reads, yielding one entry per CDR3 protein. Seen here are fewer than 550,000 distinct CDR3 sequences, roughly 21% observed once, and the top ten hold roughly 6.9%. Time point described: persistent/refractory GD, antithyroid drugs over 5 years with positive TRAb. Scientists built the TCR library using RNA that was extracted from PBMCs. This clonotype was recorded a few times. The antigen is unknown. The clonotype was recovered from a female donor with Graves disease. Sequencing used peripheral blood mononuclear cells (PBMCs), obtained when the disease was refractory, from a patient treated with antithyroid drugs.

The CDR3 coding sequence is TGTGCCAGCAGCCTAGGGAGGGTGCCTCGCGTGACTAATGAAAAACTGTTTTTT. Protein sequence: CASSLGRVPRVTNEKLFF. The chain links TRBV7-8 to TRBJ1-4, with no clear D. The germline V gene encodes CDR1 SGHVS and CDR2 FQNEAQ. This CDR3 contains 18 residues. V was shortened by 5 bases and J by 2 bases, with 21 bases between the two germline ends.